The 26 T cell receptor beta chains below come from one sample, sequenced in a study of tumor and adjacent non-tumor tissue in lung cancer. No cell sorting was done before RNA was extracted from the tissue. The library came from three nested PCR rounds adapted from ARM-PCR protocols. From the multiplex PCR reads, TCRdb called clonotypes with MiXCR, one entry per CDR3 protein. The data show just over 200,000 distinct CDR3 sequences, about 76% seen once. The sample consisted of lung tumor tissue. The receptors originated from a man in his fifties or sixties with non-small cell lung cancer.

The genes are TRBV7-8 and TRBJ1-5, with D perhaps matching TRBD1 (6 bases). The CDR3 extends over 16 amino acids. CDR1 and CDR2 from the germline V gene are SGHVS and FQNEAQ. Trimming removed 8 bases from V and 3 bases from J, with 20 bases in between. The CDR3 DNA follows: TGTGCCAGCGGGGGCCTAGGGGAGGGTAACAATCAGCCCCAGCATTTT. Amino acids: CASGGLGEGNNQPQHF.

On this clonotype itself: The junction departs from germline at one end; a sequencing error may be responsible. DNA for the CDR3: TGTAGTGCTCACTCCGGGACTAGCTACGAGGAGTACTTC. This codes for CSAHSGTSYEEYF. The rearrangement links TRBV20-1 to TRBJ2-7; 9 bases align to TRBD2. The CDR3 consists of 13 residues. Germline assignment: CDR1 DFQATT and CDR2 SNEGSKA (reference sequence).

On this clonotype itself: Mismatch with germline at one junction end may stem from a read error. This chain links TRBV12-3 or TRBV12-4 with TRBJ1-2; D not certain. This CDR3 has 12 residues. The CDR3 DNA reads TGTGCCAGCAGTTTAGGAGTATTTGGCTATACCTTC. Amino acid sequence: CASSLGVFGYTF.

Note on this clonotype: The junction differs from germline at one of its ends, possibly a read error. The gene calls are TRBV12-3 or TRBV12-4 and TRBJ2-5; 9 positions match TRBD2. This CDR3 spans 15 amino acids. CDR3 amino acids: CASSRKTSGQETQCF. In DNA form, the CDR3 reads TGTGCCAGCAGCCGGAAGACTAGCGGACAAGAGACCCAGTGCTTT.

The table lists this clonotype with a few counts. This sequence may be a read error, since a much larger clone differs from it by one base. CDR3 loop: CSVGQGGNQPQYF. The CDR3 coding sequence is TGCAGCGTAGGACAGGGAGGGAATCAGCCCCAGTATTTT. The chain links TRBV29-1 to TRBJ1-5, with D maybe TRBD1 (8 bases). The better agreement between TRBJ2-3 and the DNA end casts doubt on the J call. Per the germline V gene, CDR1 is SQVTM and CDR2 is ANQGSEA. The CDR3 totals 13 residues.

In regard to this clonotype: Mismatch with germline at one junction end may stem from a read error. CDR3 protein: CNADNPPAGTYNEQFF. The CDR3 DNA sequence: TGTAATGCCGACAACCCTCCAGCGGGAACCTACAATGAGCAGTTCTTC. The V call is TRBV20-1, the J call TRBJ2-1; 7 bases map to TRBD2. Germline V gene sequence: CDR1 DFQATT, CDR2 SNEGSKA (reference sequence). CDR3 length equals 16 residues.

This clonotype was counted between two and nine times. It may be a read error: a sequence one base away is much more abundant. This chain links TRBV11-1 with TRBJ2-3; D is uncertain. CDR1 is SGHAT and CDR2 is FQDESV in the germline V gene (reference sequence). The CDR3 totals 16 residues. This chain's CDR3 is CTSSPSSPGRADTQYF. The CDR3 DNA is TGTACCAGCAGCCCCTCCAGCCCCGGACGCGCAGATACGCAGTATTTT. Complete variable domain (other parts from reference TRBV11-1 and TRBJ2-3): EAEVAQSPRYKITEKSQAVAFWCDPISGHATLYWYRQILGQGPELLVQFQDESVVDDSQLPKDRFSAERLKGVDSTLKIQPAELGDSAMYLCTSSPSSPGRADTQYFGPGTRLTVL.

This clonotype was seen many times. V usage is TRBV4-1 and J usage is TRBJ2-1; a weak D match, TRBD2 (6 bases). Trimming took off 4 bases at V and 7 bases at J, with 20 bases between the two ends. The CDR3 extends over 16 amino acids. The germline CDR1 and CDR2 sequences are MGHRA and YSYEKL. CDR3 sequence: CASSPGGASASNEQFF. CDR3 DNA: TGCGCCAGCAGCCCAGGCGGGGCTAGCGCCTCAAATGAGCAGTTCTTC.

This chain uses TRBV5-5 with TRBJ2-3; D is possibly TRBD2 (6 bases). The CDR3 contains 14 residues. The germline V and J ends were trimmed by 9 bases and 1 base, with 15 bases remaining between them. Germline CDR1 is SGHKS and CDR2 is YYEKEE (reference sequence). The CDR3: CATATRGRTDTQYF. The CDR3 DNA reads TGTGCCACCGCGACTAGGGGACGCACAGATACGCAGTATTTT.

In the case of this clonotype: A clone one base away is much larger, so this may be a read error. This sequence joins TRBV20-1 and TRBJ2-7; 7 nucleotides match TRBD2. The germline gives CDR1 DFQATT, CDR2 SNEGSKA (reference sequence). This CDR3 spans 13 amino acids. For the CDR3, the DNA is TGCAGTGGGATGGCTAGCGGAACCTACGAGCAGCACTTC. Translating gives CSGMASGTYEQHF.

This clonotype has more than one count but fewer than ten. The chain links TRBV5-5 to TRBJ1-1; possibly TRBD1 for D (5 bases). Germline values: CDR1 SGHKS, CDR2 YYEKEE (reference sequence). Trimming removed 4 bases from V and 4 bases from J, with 14 bases in between. The CDR3 sequence is 14 residues long. Here the CDR3 reads CASSLSQGLTEAFF. DNA of the CDR3: TGTGCCAGCAGCCTTAGTCAGGGCCTCACTGAAGCTTTCTTT.

Note on this clonotype: This may be a read error: a much more frequent sequence differs by one nucleotide. The chain links TRBV20-1 to TRBJ1-3; weak D call: TRBD1 (6 bases). The CDR3 has 15 amino acids. V was clipped by 7 bases and J by 2 bases, with 18 bases between them. Germline lookup yields CDR1 DFQATT and CDR2 SNEGSKA (reference sequence). The DNA for the CDR3 is TGCAGTGTTACTCGCGGGGACACAACTGGAAACACCATATATTTT. It specifies CSVTRGDTTGNTIYF.

This clonotype occurred many times. V is TRBV20-1 and J is TRBJ2-1; 9 bases map to TRBD2. Trimming took 6 bases from V and 7 from J; bases not matched to a gene: 10. The CDR3 contains 14 residues. Germline V gene lookup returns CDR1 DFQATT and CDR2 SNEGSKA (reference sequence). In nucleotides, the CDR3 is TGCAGTGCCCCAGGGGCTAGCGGGAATAATGAGCAGTTCTTC. Protein: CSAPGASGNNEQFF.

In regard to this clonotype: A much larger clone lies a single base off, so this may be a read error. This CDR3 fails to terminate in the conserved phenylalanine or tryptophan, so it likely reflects a read error. The chain uses TRBV4-1 and TRBJ1-2, with D perhaps matching TRBD1 (6 bases). Trimming cost V 1 base and J 5 bases, with 11 bases left between them. This CDR3 is 14 amino acids long. The germline CDR1 and CDR2 sequences are MGHRA and YSYEKL. In DNA, the CDR3 is TGCGCCAGCAGCCAAGTCACAGGGAATTATGGCTACACCATC. Translated, it gives CASSQVTGNYGYTI.

This clonotype was seen a few times. The rearrangement links TRBV7-3 to TRBJ2-1; 8 nucleotides agree with TRBD2. The CDR3 has 14 residues. J was trimmed by 7 bases and V by 2 bases; bases with no gene match: 4. CDR1 and CDR2 (germline): SGHTA, FQGTGA. CDR3 nucleotides: TGTGCCAGCAGCTTAGGCCCTAGCGGGAATGAGCAGTTCTTC. Translated: CASSLGPSGNEQFF.

CDR3 sequence: CASRSVRATQYF. DNA for the CDR3: TGTGCCAGCAGGTCTGTCCGTGCTACACAGTATTTT. The chain uses TRBV6-6 and TRBJ2-3; no clear D gene. V was pared by 6 bases and J by 12 bases, with 16 bases between. CDR3 length equals 12 residues. Germline CDR1 reads MNHNY; CDR2 reads SVGAGI (reference sequence).

About this clonotype: Sequence at one end of the junction differs from germline and may be a read error. V is TRBV11-1 and J is TRBJ2-7, with D unresolved. The CDR3 sequence is 14 residues long. The germline CDR1 and CDR2 sequences are SGHAT and FQDESV (reference sequence). CDR3 nucleotides: TGTGCCAGCAGCACGCCAGGTAAGCCCTACGTGCAGTACTTC. The encoded protein is CASSTPGKPYVQYF.

About this clonotype itself: A read error is likely, as this CDR3 ends without the conserved phenylalanine or tryptophan. V usage is TRBV20-1 and J usage is TRBJ2-2, with D maybe TRBD2 (5 bases). The CDR3 runs to 15 residues. CDR1 and CDR2 (germline): DFQATT, SNEGSKA (reference sequence). The CDR3 DNA reads TGCAGTGCTAAAGTTGGAGGCGCAAACACCGGTGAGCTGTTTTCT. Residues: CSAKVGGANTGELFS.

CDR3 nucleotide sequence: TGCACCAGCAGCCGAAGAGATCCTAGCGGGGATAAGAGAACCCAGTACTTC. It translates to CTSSRRDPSGDKRTQYF. The chain links TRBV1 to TRBJ2-5; the table's D call, TRBD2, has no DNA check behind it. TRBV1 is shown as a pseudogene. The CDR3 has 17 residues.

About this clonotype itself: Just one base apart from a much larger clone, this may be a read error. The chain combines TRBV12-3 or TRBV12-4 with TRBJ2-7; 12 bases match TRBD1. The CDR3 loop spans 14 amino acids. The DNA for the CDR3 is TGTGCCAGCAGTTTTACCGGGACAGGGGGCGAGCGGTACTTC. Translating it yields CASSFTGTGGERYF.

Points on this clonotype: Since no conserved phenylalanine or tryptophan closes the CDR3, a read error is the likely cause. The chain uses TRBV20-1 and TRBJ1-3; D gene unclear. The V gene lost 3 bases and the J gene lost 4 bases, with 10 bases spanning the gap. This CDR3 contains 13 residues. Germline-derived CDR1 and CDR2 are DFQATT and SNEGSKA (reference sequence). CDR3 region: CSARFTGGNTIYY. The DNA for the CDR3 is TGCAGTGCTAGGTTCACTGGCGGAAACACCATATATTAT.

This clonotype occurred once. One end of the junction fails to match germline, which may point to a read error. The chain uses TRBV6-1 and TRBJ2-3; D uncertain. Germline values: CDR1 MNHNS, CDR2 SASEGT. The CDR3 consists of 15 residues. Here the CDR3 reads CASTRSFGDTDTQCF. The CDR3, as DNA: TGTGCCAGCACCCGAAGTTTTGGTGACACAGATACGCAGTGTTTT.

The chain links TRBV20-1 to TRBJ2-1, with D uncertain. With 5 bases removed from V and 4 bases from J, the gap between germline ends came to 12 bases. Germline loops: CDR1 DFQATT, CDR2 SNEGSKA (reference sequence). The CDR3 is made up of 13 amino acids. For the CDR3, the DNA is TGCAGTGCTGGCGTATCCTCTTACAATGAGCAGTTCTTC. Translation gives CSAGVSSYNEQFF.

The rearrangement links TRBV12-3 or TRBV12-4 to TRBJ2-7, with 9 bases fitting TRBD1. V was pared by 2 bases and J by 5 bases, with 4 bases of the junction left unmatched. This CDR3 contains 14 residues. The CDR3 sequence is CASSLLDRGNEQYF. In nucleotides, the CDR3 is TGTGCCAGCAGTTTATTGGACAGGGGAAACGAGCAGTACTTC.

This sequence joins TRBV20-1 and TRBJ2-7, with 7 bases lining up with TRBD2. The J call may not be correct, given that the DNA end is closer to TRBJ2-1. CDR3 length: 20 residues. Germline CDR1 DFQATT, CDR2 SNEGSKA (reference sequence). The CDR3 here is CSARAHFDPSSGSLAYKQFF. CDR3 coding DNA: TGCAGTGCTAGAGCCCATTTCGACCCATCTAGCGGCAGCTTGGCATACAAGCAGTTCTTC.

This clonotype has just a few counts. A much bigger clone sits one base away, suggesting this may be a read error. The V gene is TRBV12-3 or TRBV12-4, the J gene TRBJ2-1; tentative D call: TRBD2 (6 bases). The CDR3 sequence is 15 residues long. CDR3 protein: CVSTLEDGGSNEQFF. CDR3 in DNA: TGTGTCAGCACCTTGGAGGACGGGGGAAGTAATGAGCAGTTCTTC.